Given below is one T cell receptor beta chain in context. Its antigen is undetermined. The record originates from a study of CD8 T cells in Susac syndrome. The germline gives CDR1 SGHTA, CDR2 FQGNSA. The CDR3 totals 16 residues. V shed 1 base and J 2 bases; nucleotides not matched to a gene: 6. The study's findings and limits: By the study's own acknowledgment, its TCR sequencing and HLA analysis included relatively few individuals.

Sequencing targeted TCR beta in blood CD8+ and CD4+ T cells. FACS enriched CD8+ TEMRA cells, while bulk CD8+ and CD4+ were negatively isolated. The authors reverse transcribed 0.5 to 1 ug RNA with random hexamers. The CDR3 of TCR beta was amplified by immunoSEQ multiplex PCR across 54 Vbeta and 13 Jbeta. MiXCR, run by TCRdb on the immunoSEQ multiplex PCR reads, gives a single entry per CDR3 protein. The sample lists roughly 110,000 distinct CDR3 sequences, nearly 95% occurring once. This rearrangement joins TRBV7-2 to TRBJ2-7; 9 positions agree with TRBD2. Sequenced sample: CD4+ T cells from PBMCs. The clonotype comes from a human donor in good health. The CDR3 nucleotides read TGTGCCAGCAGCTTAGATAGCGGGGGCACACCCTACGAGCAGTACTTC. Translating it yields CASSLDSGGTPYEQYF.